Each of the 19 T cell receptor beta chains below was sequenced from the same sample in a study of cytomegalovirus exposure and HLA in healthy donors. The PCR had 60 Vbeta and 13 Jbeta primers. Here immunoSEQ multiplex PCR was the method, and the copy in TCRdb shows in-frame clones only, minus some. This table holds around 190,000 clones, roughly 79% found once. The sequenced sample was PBMCs. The source is a man aged 25 to 40 in good health and CMV-seronegative.

The CDR3 coding sequence is TGTGCCAGCAGCTCTCAGGACAGGGGGTATGGCTACACCTTC. Translating it yields CASSSQDRGYGYTF. The chain has TRBV7-9 and TRBJ1-2; 10 bases align to TRBD1. This CDR3 comprises 14 residues. The V gene's germline CDR1 is SEHNR and CDR2 FQNEAQ (reference sequence). V was pared by 4 bases and J by 5 bases, with 4 bases of the junction left unmatched.

This clone was observed a single time. The genes are TRBV7-9 and TRBJ2-5, with 11 bases that match TRBD2. The germline CDR1 and CDR2 sequences are SEHNR and FQNEAQ (reference sequence). This CDR3 has 14 residues. V lost 11 bases and J lost 3; bases outside the gene matches: 8. CDR3: CAGRVAGGEETQYF. The CDR3 region has the DNA TGTGCCGGAAGAGTAGCGGGAGGGGAAGAGACCCAGTACTTC.

This chain joins TRBV7-9 and TRBJ2-7; 8 nucleotides line up with TRBD1. This CDR3 region has 16 residues. The V gene's germline CDR1 is SEHNR and CDR2 FQNEAQ (reference sequence). V dropped 1 base and J dropped 4; count of bases not matched to a gene: 9. CDR3 nucleotide sequence: TGTGCCAGCAGCTTAGGAGGGGCAGGGGGCCTGTACGAGCAGTACTTC. Its translation is CASSLGGAGGLYEQYF.

The genes are TRBV11-2 and TRBJ2-1; a possible D gene is TRBD2 (5 bases). Germline CDR1 reads SGHAT; CDR2 reads FQNNGV. This CDR3 spans 14 amino acids. Trimming shortened V by 3 bases and J by 8 bases, and 14 bases separated the two germline ends. CDR3 sequence: CASSFGRGTDEQFF. CDR3 sequence (DNA): TGTGCCAGCAGCTTCGGTCGGGGAACGGATGAGCAGTTCTTC.

The J gene is TRBJ2-3, the V gene TRBV14; 9 nucleotides line up with TRBD2. Germline CDR1 and CDR2: SGHDN and FVKESK. Germline trimming cut 0 bases from V and 7 bases from J; bases unmatched to any gene: 14. The CDR3 is made up of 18 amino acids. CDR3 bases: TGTGCCAGCAGCCAAGAGTCGGTGGGACTAGCCCACTTGAATACGCAGTATTTT. Amino acids: CASSQESVGLAHLNTQYF.

About this clone itself: The junction does not match germline at one end; this may be a read error. The chain joins TRBV7-7 to TRBJ2-1, with TRBD1 matching over 9 bases. Germline V gives CDR1 SSHAT, CDR2 FNYEAQ (reference sequence). CDR3 length: 15 amino acids. The CDR3 reads CASSPGQGRYNEQFF. CDR3 nucleotides: TGTGCTAGCAGCCCGGGACAGGGAAGATACAATGAGCAGTTCTTC. Drawing the rest from reference TRBV7-7 and TRBJ2-1, the complete variable domain is GAGVSQSPRYKVTKRGQDVTLRCDPISSHATLYWYQQALGQGPEFLTYFNYEAQPDKSGLPSDRFSAERPEGSISTLTIQRTEQRDSAMYRCASSPGQGRYNEQFFGPGTRLTVL.

The genes are TRBV6-5 and TRBJ2-3, with 9 bases aligning to TRBD2. There are 14 residues in the CDR3. With 4 bases clipped from V and 3 bases from J, the junction kept 2 bases outside the gene matches. Germline values: CDR1 MNHEY, CDR2 SVGAGI. As DNA, the CDR3 is TGTGCCAGCAGTTCGGGACTAGCTACAGATACGCAGTATTTT. It encodes CASSSGLATDTQYF.

V and J are TRBV5-4 and TRBJ2-1; the match to TRBD1 covers 7 bases. There are 18 residues in the CDR3. Trimming removed 0 bases from V and 4 bases from J; junction bases left unmatched: 13. Germline CDR1 and CDR2: SGHNT and YYREEE (reference sequence). Written as DNA, the CDR3 is TGTGCCAGCAGCTTGGGCCCAGGGGGAACGATCCAATACAATGAGCAGTTCTTC. Protein product: CASSLGPGGTIQYNEQFF.

The chain has TRBV9 and TRBJ2-3, with D perhaps matching TRBD1 or TRBD2 (10 bases each). CDR1 and CDR2 (germline): SGDLS, YYNGEE. CDR3 length: 22 residues. The V gene lost 0 bases and the J gene lost 1 base, with 30 bases spanning the gap. The CDR3 reads CASSVDRWGTGELAGGTDTQYF. The CDR3 coding sequence is TGTGCCAGCAGCGTAGATCGGTGGGGGACAGGGGAGCTAGCGGGAGGCACAGATACGCAGTATTTT.

This clone came up a few times. The chain employs TRBV19 and TRBJ1-6; possible D gene TRBD1, 5 bases. This CDR3 comprises 15 residues. Deletions cut 6 bases from V and 8 bases from J, with 17 bases between. The germline V gene encodes CDR1 LNHDA and CDR2 SQIVND (reference sequence). CDR3 sequence reads: CASRDDRDYYSPLHF. The CDR3 DNA reads as TGTGCCAGTAGAGACGACCGGGACTACTATTCACCCCTCCACTTT.

Details on this clone: A junction boundary mismatches the germline segment, possibly from a read error. The J gene is TRBJ2-1, the V gene TRBV18; TRBD1 aligns across 8 bases. This CDR3 spans 13 amino acids. The germline V gene encodes CDR1 KGHSH and CDR2 LQKENI. The CDR3 spells CASSPTGQGAWVF. CDR3 nucleotide sequence: TGTGCCAGCTCACCAACCGGGCAGGGGGCTTGGGTCTTC.

The chain joins TRBV2 to TRBJ1-1; 7 bases are a match to TRBD1. V lost 2 bases and J lost 5; bases outside the gene matches: 11. Germline V gene sequence: CDR1 SNHLY, CDR2 FYNNEI. The CDR3 covers 16 residues. The CDR3 DNA follows: TGTGCCAGCAGTGAATCGGCAGGGGGAGAGTTAACTGAAGCTTTCTTT. Protein product: CASSESAGGELTEAFF.

This clone was seen only once. This chain links TRBV19 with TRBJ1-4; possibly TRBD1 for D (6 bases). Trimming shortened V by 7 bases and J by 10 bases, and 19 bases separated the two germline ends. This CDR3 contains 14 residues. CDR1 LNHDA and CDR2 SQIVND come from the germline V gene (reference sequence). The CDR3: CASIPTGPSGKLFF. The CDR3 DNA sequence: TGTGCCAGTATACCGACAGGCCCGAGTGGAAAACTGTTTTTT.

The gene calls are TRBV5-1 and TRBJ2-3, with TRBD2 identical over 11 bases. V shed 3 bases and J 0 bases; nucleotides not matched to a gene: 6. The CDR3 is 17 residues long. Looked up from germline, CDR1 is SGHRS and CDR2 is YFSETQ. The CDR3 protein is CASSWLTSGASTDTQYF. CDR3 coding DNA: TGCGCCAGCAGCTGGCTGACTAGCGGGGCTAGCACAGATACGCAGTATTTT.

The V gene is TRBV19, the J gene TRBJ1-2; a possible D gene is TRBD1 (5 bases). V shed 5 bases and J shed 0 bases, with 10 bases lying between them. CDR1 LNHDA and CDR2 SQIVND come from the germline V gene (reference sequence). The CDR3 extends over 14 amino acids. CDR3 in amino acids: CASSSTDPNYGYTF. The CDR3, as DNA: TGTGCCAGTAGTTCGACAGACCCTAACTATGGCTACACCTTC.

The V gene is TRBV7-3, the J gene TRBJ2-3; 12 bases match TRBD2. Germline V CDR1 and CDR2: SGHTA, FQGTGA. The CDR3 consists of 19 residues. With V trimmed by 4 bases and J by 1 base, 12 bases remained unmatched. CDR3 sequence: CASSSTTSGRGGGTDTQYF. CDR3 bases: TGTGCCAGCAGCTCGACGACTAGCGGGAGAGGTGGGGGCACAGATACGCAGTATTTT.

The CDR3 DNA is TGCAGTGCCCGGACTGGCAGCGAGCAGTACTTC. Translated: CSARTGSEQYF. The chain links TRBV20-1 to TRBJ2-7, with D perhaps TRBD2 (5 bases). The CDR3 totals 11 residues. Germline V gene data show CDR1 as DFQATT and CDR2 as SNEGSKA (reference sequence). The V and J ends lost 6 bases and 6 bases respectively, with 12 bases between them.

The gene calls are TRBV5-5 and TRBJ2-3, with D unresolved. The CDR3 spans 14 residues. V lost 1 base and J lost 2, with 8 bases in between. Looked up from germline, CDR1 is SGHKS and CDR2 is YYEKEE (reference sequence). CDR3 nucleotides: TGTGCCAGCAGCTTGTCGAGTATCACAGATACGCAGTATTTT. Translated, it gives CASSLSSITDTQYF.

This clone occurred a few times. Additional DNA sequences in this sample encode the identical CDR3. This chain connects TRBV29-1 to TRBJ1-1; D remains unclear. CDR1 and CDR2 (germline): SQVTM, ANQGSEA. Trimming left V 6 bases short and J 6 bases short, with 11 bases between. There are 11 residues in the CDR3. The DNA for the CDR3 is TGCAGCGTGGGAGGGAATCCTGAAGCTTTCTTT. Its protein is CSVGGNPEAFF. Complete variable domain (other parts from reference TRBV29-1 and TRBJ1-1): SAVISQKPSRDICQRGTSLTIQCQVDSQVTMMFWYRQQPGQSLTLIATANQGSEATYESGFVIDKFPISRPNLTFSTLTVSNMSPEDSSIYLCSVGGNPEAFFGQGTRLTVV.